This T cell receptor beta chain was sequenced in a study of OX40 agonist ivuxolimab in advanced cancers. The overall study: The group had a mean age of about 60 years, ranged from about 20 to 80, and was just under 85% male.

The CDR3 totals 16 residues. V was cut by 0 bases and J by 4 bases, with 13 bases left in between. Germline loops: CDR1 LGHNA, CDR2 YNFKEQ. Patients were ineligible given autoimmune disease history or systemic immunosuppression. Concerning this clone: What it recognizes is unknown.

TCRdb's copy holds only in-frame clones and misses some; the assay was immunoSEQ multiplex PCR. The sample records more than 80,000 clones, around 88% being singletons. Study-wide points: With doses of 0.1 to 3.0 mg/kg, CD4+ and CD8+ blood T cells had undergone clonal expansion by week 6.

The receptor was isolated from an adult with an advanced solid tumor such as melanoma, head and neck, liver or kidney cancer. This chain connects TRBV4-2 to TRBJ2-1, with D maybe TRBD2 (5 bases). Here the sequenced sample was CD4+ or CD8+ T cells sorted from blood, taken in a trial of the OX40 agonist ivuxolimab. The chain's CDR3 is CASSQDTSGPYNEQFF. CDR3 in DNA: TGTGCCAGCAGCCAAGATACCAGCGGCCCATACAATGAGCAGTTCTTC.